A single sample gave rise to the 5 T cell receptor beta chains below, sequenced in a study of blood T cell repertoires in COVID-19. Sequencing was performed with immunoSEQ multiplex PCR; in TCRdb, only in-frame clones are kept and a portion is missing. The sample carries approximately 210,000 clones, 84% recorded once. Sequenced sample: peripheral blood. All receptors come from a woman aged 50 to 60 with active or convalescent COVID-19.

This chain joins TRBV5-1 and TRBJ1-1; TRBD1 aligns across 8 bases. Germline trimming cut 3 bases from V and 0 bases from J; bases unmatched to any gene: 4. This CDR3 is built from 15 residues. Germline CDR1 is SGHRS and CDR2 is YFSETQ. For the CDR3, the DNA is TGCGCCAGCAGCTCGGGACAGGTCATGAACACTGAAGCTTTCTTT. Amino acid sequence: CASSSGQVMNTEAFF. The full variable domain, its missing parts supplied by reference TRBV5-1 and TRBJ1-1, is KAGVTQTPRYLIKTRGQQVTLSCSPISGHRSVSWYQQTPGQGLQFLFEYFSETQRNKGNFPGRFSGRQFSNSRSEMNVSTLELGDSALYLCASSSGQVMNTEAFFGQGTRLTVV.

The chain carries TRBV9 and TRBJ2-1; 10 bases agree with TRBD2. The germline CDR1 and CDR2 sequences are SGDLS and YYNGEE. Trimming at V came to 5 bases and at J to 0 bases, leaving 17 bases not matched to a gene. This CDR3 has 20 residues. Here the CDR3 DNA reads TGTGCCAGCAGACCAGTCCGGGGCCAGCGGGAGGGCCTCTCCTACAATGAGCAGTTCTTC. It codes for CASRPVRGQREGLSYNEQFF.

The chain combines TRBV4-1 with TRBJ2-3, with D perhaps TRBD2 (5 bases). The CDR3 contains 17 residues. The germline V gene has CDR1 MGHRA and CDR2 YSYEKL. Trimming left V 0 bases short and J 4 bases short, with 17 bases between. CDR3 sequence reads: CASSQESSPSLADTQYF. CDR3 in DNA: TGCGCCAGCAGCCAAGAAAGCTCCCCCTCACTAGCAGATACGCAGTATTTT.

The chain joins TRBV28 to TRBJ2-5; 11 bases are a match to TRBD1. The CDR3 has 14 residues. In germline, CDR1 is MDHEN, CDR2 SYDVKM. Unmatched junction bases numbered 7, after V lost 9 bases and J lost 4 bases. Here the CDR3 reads CASKAGTGGETQYF. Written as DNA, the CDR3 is TGTGCCAGTAAAGCTGGGACAGGGGGAGAGACCCAGTACTTC.

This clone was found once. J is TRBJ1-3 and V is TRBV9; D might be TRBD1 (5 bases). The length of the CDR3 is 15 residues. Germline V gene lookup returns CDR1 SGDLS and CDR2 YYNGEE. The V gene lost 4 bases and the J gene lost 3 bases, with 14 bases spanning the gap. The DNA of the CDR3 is TGTGCCAGCAGCCCTGCGGGGGTGAGTGGAAACACCATATATTTT. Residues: CASSPAGVSGNTIYF. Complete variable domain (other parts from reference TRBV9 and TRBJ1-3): DSGVTQTPKHLITATGQRVTLRCSPRSGDLSVYWYQQSLDQGLQFLIQYYNGEERAKGNILERFSAQQFPDLHSELNLSSLELGDSALYFCASSPAGVSGNTIYFGEGSWLTVV.